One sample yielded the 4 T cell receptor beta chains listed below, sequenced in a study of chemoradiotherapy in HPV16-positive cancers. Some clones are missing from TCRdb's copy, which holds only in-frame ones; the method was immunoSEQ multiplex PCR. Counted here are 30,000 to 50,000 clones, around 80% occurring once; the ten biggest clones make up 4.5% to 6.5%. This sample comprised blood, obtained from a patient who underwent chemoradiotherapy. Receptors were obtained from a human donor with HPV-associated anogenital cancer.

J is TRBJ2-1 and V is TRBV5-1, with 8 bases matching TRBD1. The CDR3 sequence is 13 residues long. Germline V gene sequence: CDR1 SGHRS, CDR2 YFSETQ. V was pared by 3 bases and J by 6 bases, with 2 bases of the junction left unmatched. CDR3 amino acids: CASSSGQVNEQFF. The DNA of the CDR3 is TGCGCCAGCAGCTCGGGACAGGTCAATGAGCAGTTCTTC.

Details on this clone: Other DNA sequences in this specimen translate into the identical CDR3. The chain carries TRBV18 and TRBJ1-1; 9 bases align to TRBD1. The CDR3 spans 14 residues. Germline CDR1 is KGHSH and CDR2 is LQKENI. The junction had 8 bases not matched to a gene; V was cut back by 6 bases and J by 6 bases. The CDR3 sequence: CASSPGQGRAEAFF. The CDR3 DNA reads TGTGCCAGCTCTCCAGGACAGGGGAGGGCTGAAGCTTTCTTT.

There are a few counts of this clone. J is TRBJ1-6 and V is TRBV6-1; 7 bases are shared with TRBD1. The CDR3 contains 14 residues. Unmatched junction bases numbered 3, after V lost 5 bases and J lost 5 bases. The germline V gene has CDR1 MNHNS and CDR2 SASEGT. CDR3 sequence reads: CASSTTGDNSPLHF. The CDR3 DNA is TGTGCCAGCAGTACTACAGGGGATAATTCACCCCTCCACTTT.

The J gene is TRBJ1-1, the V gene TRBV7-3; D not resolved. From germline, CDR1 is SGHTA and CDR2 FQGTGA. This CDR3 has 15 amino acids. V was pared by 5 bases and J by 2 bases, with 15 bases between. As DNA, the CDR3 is TGTGCCAGCAGCCGAGGGTCCAGTTTCAACACTGAAGCTTTCTTT. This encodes CASSRGSSFNTEAFF.